The 30 T cell receptor beta chains listed next were all sequenced from one sample in a study of OX40 agonist ivuxolimab in advanced cancers. Generated by immunoSEQ multiplex PCR, the TCRdb table keeps only in-frame clones and is missing some. The sample includes about 70,000 clones, 85% to 90% of them seen just once. The sequencing used CD4+ or CD8+ T cells sorted from blood, collected in a trial of the OX40 agonist ivuxolimab. These TCRs come from an adult with an advanced solid tumor such as melanoma, head and neck, liver or kidney cancer.

V is TRBV10-2 and J is TRBJ2-5; TRBD1 agrees at 7 bases. From germline, CDR1 is WSHSY and CDR2 SAAADI. This CDR3 spans 15 amino acids. V gave up 0 bases and J gave up 3 bases; unmatched junction bases: 4. The CDR3 nucleotides are TGCGCCAGCAGTGAGTCTGACAGGGCAAAAGAGACCCAGTACTTC. Encoded protein: CASSESDRAKETQYF.

The genes are TRBV5-5 and TRBJ1-1; D is unclear. Germline V gene data show CDR1 as SGHKS and CDR2 as YYEKEE (reference sequence). V gave up 3 bases and J gave up 2 bases, with 14 bases separating them. CDR3 length equals 15 residues. The CDR3: CASSSIEGPNTEAFF. The CDR3 DNA follows: TGTGCCAGCAGCTCGATAGAAGGACCCAACACTGAAGCTTTCTTT.

The rearrangement links TRBV7-9 to TRBJ2-5; D is undetermined. The end of the DNA fits TRBJ2-7 better, so the J call may be wrong. The CDR3 loop spans 14 amino acids. Germline V lookup: CDR1 SEHNR, CDR2 FQNEAQ (reference sequence). The DNA of the CDR3 is TGTGCCAGCAGCCCACCACACCTCTCCTACGAGCAGTACTTC. It translates to CASSPPHLSYEQYF.

The chain combines TRBV18 with TRBJ2-6; D remains unclear. Germline-derived CDR1 and CDR2 are KGHSH and LQKENI. V was shortened by 3 bases and J by 0 bases, with 6 bases between the two germline ends. This CDR3 has 15 amino acids. The CDR3 here is CASSPERSGANVLTF. CDR3 sequence (DNA): TGTGCCAGCTCACCCGAGCGCTCTGGGGCCAACGTCCTGACTTTC.

This chain links TRBV25-1 with TRBJ2-1; the match to TRBD2 covers 11 bases. The CDR3 sequence is 16 residues long. CDR1 and CDR2 from the germline V gene are MGHDK and SYGVNS. Unmatched junction bases numbered 7, after V lost 0 bases and J lost 9 bases. The DNA of the CDR3 is TGTGCCAGCAGTGAATACCTGACTAGCGGGAAGCTTGAGCAGTTCTTC. This encodes CASSEYLTSGKLEQFF. Drawing the rest from reference TRBV25-1 and TRBJ2-1, the complete variable domain is EADIYQTPRYLVIGTGKKITLECSQTMGHDKMYWYQQDPGMELHLIHYSYGVNSTEKGDLSSESTVSRIRTEHFPLTLESARPSHTSQYLCASSEYLTSGKLEQFFGPGTRLTVL.

The chain employs TRBV11-2 and TRBJ2-7; tentatively, D is TRBD1 (6 bases). This CDR3 has 15 amino acids. Deletions cut 1 base from V and 3 bases from J, with 13 bases between. Germline CDR1 reads SGHAT; CDR2 reads FQNNGV. The DNA of the CDR3 is TGTGCCAGCAGCTTAGGAGGGGGACACGGCTACGAGCAGTACTTC. Translating gives CASSLGGGHGYEQYF.

The J gene is TRBJ2-5, the V gene TRBV7-9; D is uncertain. CDR1 SEHNR and CDR2 FQNEAQ come from the germline V gene (reference sequence). This CDR3 has 13 amino acids. The ends were cut back, 2 bases at V and 5 bases at J, with 9 bases in the middle. The CDR3 nucleotides read TGTGCCAGCAGCTTATTTCCGTCGGAGACCCAGTACTTC. It yields the protein CASSLFPSETQYF.

This rearrangement joins TRBV29-1 to TRBJ2-3; 7 bases are shared with TRBD2. Germline CDR1 is SQVTM and CDR2 is ANQGSEA. This CDR3 contains 17 residues. Trimming cost V 2 bases and J 2 bases; bases outside gene matches: 13. The CDR3 DNA follows: TGCAGCGTTGAAACAGTGTTACTAGCGAGTTACACAGATACGCAGTATTTT. This sequence encodes CSVETVLLASYTDTQYF.

V usage is TRBV30 and J usage is TRBJ1-1; perhaps TRBD1 as D (5 bases). CDR1 is GTSNPN, CDR2 SVGIG, per germline (reference sequence). V was cut by 5 bases and J by 5 bases, with 9 bases left in between. This CDR3 comprises 11 residues. The CDR3 sequence: CAWDGGTEAFF. CDR3 in DNA: TGTGCCTGGGACGGGGGGACTGAAGCTTTCTTT.

The chain recombines TRBV6-4 with TRBJ2-3; D may match TRBD1 or TRBD2 (5 bases each). The CDR3 extends over 15 amino acids. The ends were cut back, 4 bases at V and 3 bases at J, with 14 bases in the middle. Germline values: CDR1 MRHNA, CDR2 SNTAGT. In DNA, the CDR3 is TGTGCCAGCAGTGCAGGGAGATCTCGTACAGATACGCAGTATTTT. Amino acid sequence: CASSAGRSRTDTQYF.

V gene TRBV9 combines with J gene TRBJ2-7, with D possibly matching TRBD2 (6 bases). The germline V gene encodes CDR1 SGDLS and CDR2 YYNGEE. The CDR3 sequence is 12 residues long. Trimming removed 3 bases at V and 3 bases at J, with 7 bases between. CDR3 sequence (DNA): TGTGCCAGCAGCGGGGACTTCTACGAGCAGTACTTC. It codes for CASSGDFYEQYF.

V usage is TRBV6-5 and J usage is TRBJ2-2; D is possibly TRBD1 (6 bases). The CDR3 totals 15 residues. Germline V gene lookup returns CDR1 MNHEY and CDR2 SVGAGI. The ends were cut back, 0 bases at V and 7 bases at J, with 12 bases in the middle. This chain's CDR3 is CASSYSQGSGGELFF. The CDR3 DNA reads TGTGCCAGCAGTTACTCGCAGGGGTCGGGCGGGGAGCTGTTTTTT.

This chain joins TRBV5-4 and TRBJ2-2, with TRBD2 matching over 11 bases. V trimming: 4 bases; J trimming: 6 bases; junction bases outside the gene matches: 2. CDR1 is SGHNT, CDR2 YYREEE, per germline (reference sequence). This CDR3 has 14 residues. The CDR3: CASSTGLAAGELFF. CDR3 nucleotide sequence: TGTGCCAGCAGCACGGGACTAGCGGCCGGGGAGCTGTTTTTT.

V and J are TRBV7-3 and TRBJ2-3, with TRBD1 identical over 11 bases. After removal of 5 bases from V and 6 bases from J, the junction contained 10 bases not matched to a gene. The CDR3 is made up of 16 amino acids. The germline V gene encodes CDR1 SGHTA and CDR2 FQGTGA. CDR3 bases: TGTGCCAGCAGCCATAACGGACAGGGGGCACCGGATACGCAGTATTTT. It codes for CASSHNGQGAPDTQYF.

This clone has only a few counts. The CDR3 spells CASSSPDRGNTEAFF. In nucleotides, the CDR3 is TGTGCCAGCAGCTCTCCGGACAGGGGGAACACTGAAGCTTTCTTT. The V and J genes are TRBV7-9 and TRBJ1-1; 9 bases line up with TRBD1. This CDR3 comprises 15 residues. CDR1 SEHNR and CDR2 FQNEAQ come from the germline V gene (reference sequence). The trim removed 4 bases at V and 1 base at J, leaving 4 bases unmatched.

V and J are TRBV30 and TRBJ2-1; TRBD2 aligns across 11 bases. V lost 0 bases, J lost 9 bases, and 4 bases stayed unmatched. From germline, CDR1 is GTSNPN and CDR2 SVGIG (reference sequence). This CDR3 has 14 amino acids. This chain's CDR3 is CAWSVTSGSTEQFF. CDR3 nucleotides: TGTGCCTGGAGTGTAACTAGCGGGAGTACTGAGCAGTTCTTC. Combining the CDR3 with reference TRBV30 and TRBJ2-1 gives the whole variable domain SQTIHQWPATLVQPVGSPLSLECTVEGTSNPNLYWYRQAAGRGLQLLFYSVGIGQISSEVPQNLSASRPQDRQFILSSKKLLLSDSGFYLCAWSVTSGSTEQFFGPGTRLTVL.

The chain combines TRBV5-6 with TRBJ2-7, with 11 bases lining up with TRBD2. Losses at the gene ends were 4 bases for V and 6 bases for J; bases not matched to a gene: 3. The CDR3 covers 13 residues. Germline V gene data show CDR1 as SGHDT and CDR2 as YYEEEE. The CDR3 sequence: CASSPTSGTEQYF. For the CDR3, the DNA is TGTGCCAGCAGCCCGACTAGCGGGACCGAGCAGTACTTC.

The chain couples TRBV29-1 to TRBJ2-1; 7 bases align to TRBD1. Germline assignment: CDR1 SQVTM and CDR2 ANQGSEA. Losses at the gene ends were 7 bases for V and 6 bases for J; bases not matched to a gene: 3. This CDR3 is built from 11 residues. CDR3 coding DNA: TGCAGCGGAACAGGGGTCAATGAGCAGTTCTTC. This codes for CSGTGVNEQFF.

The chain employs TRBV6-5 and TRBJ1-5, with D hard to call. The germline V gene has CDR1 MNHEY and CDR2 SVGAGI. The CDR3 loop spans 13 amino acids. Trimming pared 4 bases from V and 4 bases from J, leaving 8 bases between. Here the CDR3 reads CASSFRRNQPQHF. DNA of the CDR3: TGTGCCAGCAGTTTCCGGAGGAATCAGCCCCAGCATTTT.

The chain has TRBV7-9 and TRBJ2-3; no clear D. This CDR3 has 13 amino acids. V lost 5 bases and J lost 7, with 13 bases in between. In germline, CDR1 is SEHNR, CDR2 FQNEAQ (reference sequence). The CDR3 region has the DNA TGTGCCAGCAGCCCATACGGGTCAAATACGCAGTATTTT. Its translation: CASSPYGSNTQYF.

This clone appeared a single time. V and J are TRBV5-1 and TRBJ1-3, with D possibly TRBD1 on 6 matching bases. Trimming stripped 0 bases from V and 0 bases from J, with 10 bases between. Germline-derived CDR1 and CDR2 are SGHRS and YFSETQ. The CDR3 loop spans 16 amino acids. CDR3 protein: CASSLEGVSSGNTIYF. The DNA for the CDR3 is TGCGCCAGCAGCTTGGAGGGGGTCTCCTCTGGAAACACCATATATTTT.

The J gene is TRBJ1-1, the V gene TRBV9, with D perhaps matching TRBD1 (5 bases). This CDR3 region has 14 residues. Germline CDR1 is SGDLS and CDR2 is YYNGEE. Trimming removed 1 base at V and 2 bases at J, with 9 bases between. Here the CDR3 DNA reads TGTGCCAGCAGCGTATCCGGGACCAACACTGAAGCTTTCTTT. It is translated as CASSVSGTNTEAFF.

J is TRBJ2-5 and V is TRBV5-3, with no clear D. TRBV5-3 is flagged as an ORF with uncertain function. The CDR3 length is 14 residues. Trimming cost V 2 bases and J 5 bases, with 13 bases left between them. CDR3 amino acids: CARSFRVLGETQYF. The CDR3 nucleotides are TGTGCCAGAAGCTTCCGGGTCCTTGGGGAGACCCAGTACTTC.

The chain employs TRBV21-1 and TRBJ2-7; TRBD2, as called in the table, went unchecked against the DNA. TRBV21-1 is deemed a pseudogene. This CDR3 has 15 residues. CDR3 in DNA: TGTGCCAGCAGCACCCTTAGCGGGACGCTCTGCGAGCAGTACTTC. It specifies CASSTLSGTLCEQYF.

This CDR3 reads CASSYEGAGELFF. The CDR3 DNA follows: TGTGCCAGCAGTTATGAGGGTGCCGGGGAGCTGTTTTTT. The chain carries TRBV6-5 and TRBJ2-2, with TRBD2 as a possible D gene (5 bases). Trimming stripped 3 bases from V and 6 bases from J, with 8 bases between. Per the germline V gene, CDR1 is MNHEY and CDR2 is SVGAGI. CDR3 length: 13 residues.

There are a few counts of this clone. The chain employs TRBV5-6 and TRBJ1-5, with unresolved D. Germline V gene data show CDR1 as SGHDT and CDR2 as YYEEEE. This CDR3 comprises 14 residues. Trimming took off 2 bases at V and 7 bases at J, with 13 bases between the two ends. CDR3 protein: CASSFGTGSQPQHF. The CDR3 bases are TGTGCCAGCAGCTTCGGTACGGGGAGCCAGCCCCAGCATTTT. Supplemented by reference TRBV5-6 and TRBJ1-5, the full variable domain reads DAGVTQSPTHLIKTRGQQVTLRCSPKSGHDTVSWYQQALGQGPQFIFQYYEEEERQRGNFPDRFSGHQFPNYSSELNVNALLLGDSALYLCASSFGTGSQPQHFGDGTRLSIL.

This chain uses TRBV19 with TRBJ1-6; no firm D call. Trimming cost V 7 bases and J 0 bases, with 7 bases left between them. CDR3 length: 14 residues. Germline CDR1 is LNHDA and CDR2 is SQIVND (reference sequence). This CDR3 is CASMESSYNSPLHF. Here the CDR3 DNA reads TGTGCCAGTATGGAGAGCTCCTATAATTCACCCCTCCACTTT.

The V gene is TRBV11-2, the J gene TRBJ1-1; a weak D match, TRBD1 (6 bases). This CDR3 is 16 amino acids long. Germline assignment: CDR1 SGHAT and CDR2 FQNNGV. Trimming left V 4 bases short and J 0 bases short, with 15 bases between. CDR3 nucleotides: TGTGCCAGCAGCTACCCCGGACAGTATGTGAACACTGAAGCTTTCTTT. It specifies CASSYPGQYVNTEAFF.

This clone was detected once. V and J are TRBV2 and TRBJ1-1; D is unclear. V was pared by 4 bases and J by 7 bases, with 7 bases between. The CDR3 totals 11 residues. Germline V CDR1 and CDR2: SNHLY, FYNNEI. The CDR3 coding sequence is TGTGCCAGCAGTGGGGGATTTGAAGCTTTCTTT. Translation: CASSGGFEAFF.

This clone was detected only once. The rearrangement links TRBV27 to TRBJ2-3; D ambiguous. Germline loops: CDR1 MNHEY, CDR2 SMNVEV (reference sequence). Trimming removed 2 bases from V and 4 bases from J, with 4 bases in between. The CDR3 loop spans 12 amino acids. The CDR3 protein is CASSLVADTQYF. Written as DNA, the CDR3 is TGTGCCAGCAGTTTAGTGGCAGATACGCAGTATTTT.